Each of the 15 T cell receptor beta chains below was sequenced from the same sample in a study of cytomegalovirus exposure and HLA in healthy donors. PCR was performed using 60 Vbeta and 13 Jbeta primers. Sequenced by immunoSEQ multiplex PCR; TCRdb stores in-frame clones only, minus some. The repertoire holds roughly 200,000 clones, with around 79% as singletons. The material sequenced was PBMCs. The receptors here all came from a woman aged 25 to 45 in good health and CMV-seropositive.

The rearrangement joins TRBV6-5 to TRBJ1-6; 7 positions agree with TRBD1. The length of the CDR3 is 13 residues. V lost 6 bases, J lost 5 bases, and 1 base stayed unmatched. Per germline, CDR1 MNHEY and CDR2 SVGAGI. The CDR3 sequence is CASRDRDNSPLHF. DNA for the CDR3: TGTGCCAGCAGAGACAGGGATAATTCACCCCTCCACTTT.

The CDR3 here is CASSPLHPGQGLHEQYF. The CDR3 DNA is TGTGCCAGCTCTCCCCTCCACCCGGGACAGGGGCTCCACGAGCAGTACTTC. The chain joins TRBV18 to TRBJ2-7, with TRBD1 matching over 10 bases. J lost 5 bases, V lost 6 bases, and 16 bases had no gene match. In germline, CDR1 is KGHSH, CDR2 LQKENI. This CDR3 has 17 residues.

This clone was detected once. The rearrangement uses TRBV4-1 and TRBJ1-4; perhaps TRBD1 as D (6 bases). Trimming removed 2 bases from V and 8 bases from J, with 6 bases in between. The germline gives CDR1 MGHRA, CDR2 YSYEKL. CDR3 length equals 12 residues. For the CDR3, the DNA is TGCGCCAGCAGCCAACAGGGGGAAAAACTGTTTTTT. This codes for CASSQQGEKLFF.

This clone was seen a few times. This rearrangement joins TRBV2 to TRBJ2-1, with TRBD1 matching 7 bases. Germline CDR1 and CDR2: SNHLY and FYNNEI. The CDR3 extends over 13 amino acids. Trimming removed 8 bases from V and 6 bases from J; junction bases left unmatched: 7. CDR3: CASHPGQTNEQFF. CDR3 in DNA: TGTGCCAGCCACCCGGGACAGACCAATGAGCAGTTCTTC. Full variable domain (missing parts from reference TRBV2 and TRBJ2-1): EPEVTQTPSHQVTQMGQEVILRCVPISNHLYFYWYRQILGQKVEFLVSFYNNEISEKSEIFDDQFSVERPDGSNFTLKIRSTKLEDSAMYFCASHPGQTNEQFFGPGTRLTVL.

A few counts support this clone. This chain links TRBV25-1 with TRBJ2-7; maybe TRBD2 (6 bases). The CDR3 covers 14 residues. Germline CDR1 reads MGHDK; CDR2 reads SYGVNS. V dropped 3 bases and J dropped 2 bases, with 11 bases sitting between them. This chain's CDR3 is CASSDIAEAYEQYF. The CDR3, as DNA: TGTGCCAGCAGTGATATAGCGGAAGCCTACGAGCAGTACTTC.

J is TRBJ1-4 and V is TRBV7-8; TRBD1 matches at 7 bases. The CDR3 is 15 amino acids. V was pared by 4 bases and J by 0 bases, with 2 bases of the junction left unmatched. In germline, CDR1 is SGHVS, CDR2 FQNEAQ. The CDR3 loop is CASSYGQATNEKLFF. CDR3 in DNA: TGTGCCAGCAGCTACGGACAGGCAACTAATGAAAAACTGTTTTTT.

CDR3 DNA sequence: TGTGCCAGCAGCTTAGGGCGGGGGAGTTCGGAGACCCAGTACTTC. Protein: CASSLGRGSSETQYF. This rearrangement joins TRBV11-2 to TRBJ2-5; 7 bases map to TRBD2. V was pared by 1 base and J by 5 bases, with 7 bases of the junction left unmatched. In germline, CDR1 is SGHAT, CDR2 FQNNGV. CDR3 size: 15 residues.

The rearrangement uses TRBV7-8 and TRBJ1-2, with 7 bases aligning to TRBD1. The V gene end was trimmed by 7 bases and the J gene end by 2 bases; junction bases not matched to a gene: 4. Germline loops: CDR1 SGHVS, CDR2 FQNEAQ. The CDR3 contains 13 residues. The CDR3 spells CASNPGGNYGYTF. The CDR3 nucleotides are TGTGCCAGCAACCCAGGGGGGAACTATGGCTACACCTTC.

The rearrangement joins TRBV6-6 to TRBJ2-2; possible D gene TRBD1, 6 bases. With 2 bases removed from V and 2 bases from J, the gap between germline ends came to 9 bases. The germline V gene has CDR1 MNHNY and CDR2 SVGAGI (reference sequence). This CDR3 has 15 residues. In nucleotides, the CDR3 is TGTGCCAGCAGTTACGCAGGGGTAAACACCGGGGAGCTGTTTTTT. This encodes CASSYAGVNTGELFF.

V is TRBV9 and J is TRBJ2-1; D is unclear. Trimming cost V 4 bases and J 4 bases, with 12 bases left between them. The CDR3 sequence is 14 residues long. CDR1 and CDR2 from the germline V gene are SGDLS and YYNGEE. The DNA for the CDR3 is TGTGCCAGCAGCCCCAGCTCAGGATACAATGAGCAGTTCTTC. It specifies CASSPSSGYNEQFF.

The chain combines TRBV6-6 with TRBJ1-5; tentatively, D is TRBD1 (6 bases). CDR1 MNHNY and CDR2 SVGAGI come from the germline V gene (reference sequence). CDR3 length: 12 amino acids. The CDR3 protein is CAEGEGSQPQHF. CDR3 sequence (DNA): TGTGCGGAGGGGGAGGGGTCACAGCCCCAGCATTTT.

This sequence joins TRBV15 and TRBJ2-5; weak D call: TRBD2 (5 bases). The CDR3 sequence is 15 residues long. Trimming took off 0 bases at V and 5 bases at J, with 13 bases between the two ends. From germline, CDR1 is LNHNV and CDR2 YYDKDF (reference sequence). CDR3 amino acids: CATSRDLAGAETQYF. The DNA of the CDR3 is TGTGCCACCAGCAGAGATCTTGCGGGTGCGGAGACCCAGTACTTC. The whole variable domain, remainder taken from reference TRBV15 and TRBJ2-5, is DAMVIQNPRYQVTQFGKPVTLSCSQTLNHNVMYWYQQKSSQAPKLLFHYYDKDFNNEADTPDNFQSRRPNTSFCFLDIRSPGLGDTAMYLCATSRDLAGAETQYFGPGTRLLVL.

The V and J genes are TRBV4-3 and TRBJ1-1; 8 bases align to TRBD1. The CDR3 is 15 residues long. The trim removed 0 bases at V and 5 bases at J, leaving 5 bases unmatched. Germline V gene data show CDR1 as LGHNA and CDR2 as YSLEER. CDR3 in DNA: TGCGCCAGCAGCCAAGATACCGACAGGGGTACTGAAGCTTTCTTT. Translating gives CASSQDTDRGTEAFF.

This chain links TRBV30 with TRBJ1-2; the match to TRBD1 covers 7 bases. Germline V gene lookup returns CDR1 GTSNPN and CDR2 SVGIG (reference sequence). CDR3 size: 11 residues. J was trimmed by 4 bases and V by 5 bases; bases with no gene match: 1. The CDR3 region is CAWDRVYGYTF. The CDR3 DNA is TGTGCCTGGGACAGGGTCTATGGCTACACCTTC. Together with reference TRBV30 and TRBJ1-2, the CDR3 gives the full variable domain: SQTIHQWPATLVQPVGSPLSLECTVEGTSNPNLYWYRQAAGRGLQLLFYSVGIGQISSEVPQNLSASRPQDRQFILSSKKLLLSDSGFYLCAWDRVYGYTFGSGTRLTVV.

This clone occurred a few times. V usage is TRBV12-5 and J usage is TRBJ2-3, with TRBD1 identical over 11 bases. The CDR3 totals 17 residues. CDR1 is LGHNT and CDR2 is FRNRAP in the germline V gene. Trimming cost V 4 bases and J 0 bases; bases outside gene matches: 6. This chain's CDR3 is CASGSGQGAWSTDTQYF. The CDR3 DNA reads TGTGCTAGTGGTTCTGGACAGGGGGCCTGGAGCACAGATACGCAGTATTTT.